The present entry profiles one TCR beta chain with its context. This sample is part of a study of blood T cell dynamics during melanoma immunotherapy. On the study more broadly: Metastatic melanoma patients received first-line pembrolizumab or nivolumab plus ipilimumab.

Germline lookup yields CDR1 SGHTA and CDR2 FQGTGA. This CDR3 comprises 15 residues. V lost 5 bases, J lost 4 bases, and 9 bases stayed unmatched. Sequencing was performed with immunoSEQ multiplex PCR; in TCRdb, only in-frame clones are kept and a portion is missing. This table holds under 3,000 clones, roughly nine tenths found once. This sample's time point: week 3, after first cycle of checkpoint inhibitor. Disease control meant complete response, partial response or stable disease at 12 weeks. This clonotype was obtained from a human donor with melanoma. The chain has TRBV7-3 and TRBJ2-3, with 7 bases that match TRBD2. The sample in question was blood, obtained from a patient treated with checkpoint blockade. CDR3 in DNA: TGTGCCAGCAGCGGTAGCGGGTCTGTCGCAGATACGCAGTATTTT. Encoded protein: CASSGSGSVADTQYF.